This T cell receptor (beta chain) appears in the sequencing data of a study of blood T cells in healthy people across ages. Overall study findings and caveats: Relative to aged donors, long-lived donors carried more naive CD4+ cells and displayed higher diversity.

This CDR3 region has 15 residues. V was cut by 5 bases and J by 8 bases, with 18 bases left in between. Points on this clonotype: The antigen is undetermined.

A sample-barcoded 5' primer and a J-beta primer mix were used in a second PCR of roughly 7 to 12 cycles. TCRdb fed the 5' RACE reads into MiXCR, producing one record per CDR3 protein. The sample carries around 900,000 distinct CDR3 sequences, under 30% recorded once. This TCR came from a woman older than 75 in good health. The chain links TRBV12-3 or TRBV12-4 to TRBJ1-4; TRBD1 might be the D (6 bases). The sequencing input was blood. CDR3 residues: CASSPGGANWEKLFF. In nucleotides, the CDR3 is TGTGCCAGCAGTCCGGGGGGCGCGAATTGGGAAAAACTGTTTTTT.